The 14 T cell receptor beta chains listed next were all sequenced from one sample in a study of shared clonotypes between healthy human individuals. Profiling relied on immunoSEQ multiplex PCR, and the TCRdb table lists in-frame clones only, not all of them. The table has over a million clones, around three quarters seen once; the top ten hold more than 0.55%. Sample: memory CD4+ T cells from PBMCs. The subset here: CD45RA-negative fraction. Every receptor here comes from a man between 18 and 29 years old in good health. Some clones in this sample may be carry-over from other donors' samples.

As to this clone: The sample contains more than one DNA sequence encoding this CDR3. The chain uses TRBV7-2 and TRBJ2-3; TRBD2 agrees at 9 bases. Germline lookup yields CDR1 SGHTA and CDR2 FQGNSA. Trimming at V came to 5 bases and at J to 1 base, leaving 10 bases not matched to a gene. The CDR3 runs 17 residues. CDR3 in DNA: TGTGCCAGCAGCCTCCGGGTTTTAGCGGGGGGCACAGATACGCAGTATTTT. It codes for CASSLRVLAGGTDTQYF.

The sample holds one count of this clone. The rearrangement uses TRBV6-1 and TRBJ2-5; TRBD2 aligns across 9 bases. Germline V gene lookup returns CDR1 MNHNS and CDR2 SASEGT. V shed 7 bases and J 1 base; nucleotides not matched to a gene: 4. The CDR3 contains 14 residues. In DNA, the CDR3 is TGTGCCAGCACGTATAGCGGGAGCCAAGAGACCCAGTACTTC. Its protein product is CASTYSGSQETQYF.

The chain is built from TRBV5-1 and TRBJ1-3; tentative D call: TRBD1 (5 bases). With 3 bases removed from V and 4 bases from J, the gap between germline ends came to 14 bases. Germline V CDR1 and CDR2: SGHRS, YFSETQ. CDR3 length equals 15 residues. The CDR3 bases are TGCGCCAGCAGCTCGGACACCACGTACGGAAACACCATATATTTT. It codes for CASSSDTTYGNTIYF.

The CDR3 loop is CASTRLAGANEQFF. CDR3 bases: TGTGCCAGCACCCGACTAGCGGGAGCCAATGAGCAGTTCTTC. V usage is TRBV6-5 and J usage is TRBJ2-1; 12 positions agree with TRBD2. V gave up 7 bases and J gave up 6 bases; unmatched junction bases: 4. Germline V gene lookup returns CDR1 MNHEY and CDR2 SVGAGI. The CDR3 totals 14 residues.

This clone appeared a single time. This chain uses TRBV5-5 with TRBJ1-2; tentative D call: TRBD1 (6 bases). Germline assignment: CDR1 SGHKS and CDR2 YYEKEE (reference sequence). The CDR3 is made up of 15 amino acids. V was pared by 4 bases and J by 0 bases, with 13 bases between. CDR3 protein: CASSPGTPSNYGYTF. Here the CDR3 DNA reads TGTGCCAGCAGCCCCGGGACACCCTCTAACTATGGCTACACCTTC. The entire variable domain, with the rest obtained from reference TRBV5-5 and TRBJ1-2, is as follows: DAGVTQSPTHLIKTRGQQVTLRCSPISGHKSVSWYQQVLGQGPQFIFQYYEKEERGRGNFPDRFSARQFPNYSSELNVNALLLGDSALYLCASSPGTPSNYGYTFGSGTRLTVV.

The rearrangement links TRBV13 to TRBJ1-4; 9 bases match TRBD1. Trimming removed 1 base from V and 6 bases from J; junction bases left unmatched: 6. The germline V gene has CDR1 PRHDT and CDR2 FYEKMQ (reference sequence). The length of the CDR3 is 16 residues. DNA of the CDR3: TGTGCCAGCAGCTTAGCCTCCGGGACAGGGTATGAAAAACTGTTTTTT. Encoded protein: CASSLASGTGYEKLFF.

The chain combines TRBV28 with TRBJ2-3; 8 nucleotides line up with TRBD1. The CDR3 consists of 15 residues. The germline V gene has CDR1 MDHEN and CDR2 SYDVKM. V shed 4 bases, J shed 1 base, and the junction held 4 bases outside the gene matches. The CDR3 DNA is TGTGCCAGCAGTTCGACAGGGGTGGGCACAGATACGCAGTATTTT. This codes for CASSSTGVGTDTQYF.

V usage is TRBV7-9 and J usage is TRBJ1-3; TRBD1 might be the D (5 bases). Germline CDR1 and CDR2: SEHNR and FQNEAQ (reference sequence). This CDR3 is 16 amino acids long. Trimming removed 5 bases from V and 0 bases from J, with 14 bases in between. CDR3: CASSPAWGSSGNTIYF. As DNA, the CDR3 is TGTGCCAGCAGCCCCGCGTGGGGCAGCTCTGGAAACACCATATATTTT.

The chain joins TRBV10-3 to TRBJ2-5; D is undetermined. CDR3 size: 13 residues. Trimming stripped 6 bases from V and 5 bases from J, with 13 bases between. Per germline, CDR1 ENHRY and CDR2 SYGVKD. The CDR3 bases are TGTGCCATCAGCGCCGACCCGACGGAGACCCAGTACTTC. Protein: CAISADPTETQYF.

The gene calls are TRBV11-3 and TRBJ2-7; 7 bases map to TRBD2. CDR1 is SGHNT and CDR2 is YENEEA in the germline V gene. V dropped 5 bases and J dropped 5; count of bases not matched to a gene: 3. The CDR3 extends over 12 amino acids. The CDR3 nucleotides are TGTGCCAGCAGCACCGGGGGGAACGAGCAGTACTTC. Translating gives CASSTGGNEQYF.

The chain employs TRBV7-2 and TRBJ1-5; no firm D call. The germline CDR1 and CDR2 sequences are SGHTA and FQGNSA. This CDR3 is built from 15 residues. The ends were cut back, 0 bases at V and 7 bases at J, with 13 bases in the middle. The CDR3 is CASSLASGLEQPQHF. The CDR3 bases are TGTGCCAGCAGCTTAGCTTCGGGGTTGGAGCAGCCCCAGCATTTT.

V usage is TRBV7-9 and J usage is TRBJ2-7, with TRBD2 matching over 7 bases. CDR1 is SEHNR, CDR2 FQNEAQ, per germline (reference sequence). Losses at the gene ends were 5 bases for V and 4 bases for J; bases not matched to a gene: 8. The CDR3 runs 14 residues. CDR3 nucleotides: TGTGCCAGCAGCCCATGGGGCGGGAGATACGAGCAGTACTTC. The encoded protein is CASSPWGGRYEQYF.

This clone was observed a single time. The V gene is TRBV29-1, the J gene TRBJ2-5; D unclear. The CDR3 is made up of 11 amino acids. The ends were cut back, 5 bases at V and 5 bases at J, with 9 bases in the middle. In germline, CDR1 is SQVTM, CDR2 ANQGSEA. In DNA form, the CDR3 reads TGCAGCGTTCATATGGGCGAGACCCAGTACTTC. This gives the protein CSVHMGETQYF.

The CDR3 loop reads CASQPQGGTDTQYF. Here the CDR3 DNA reads TGTGCCAGCCAGCCACAGGGAGGCACAGATACGCAGTATTTT. The genes are TRBV18 and TRBJ2-3, with D perhaps TRBD1 (6 bases). Between the trimmed V and J ends, which lost 8 bases and 1 base, there was a span of 13 bases. Germline-derived CDR1 and CDR2 are KGHSH and LQKENI. The CDR3 contains 14 residues.